Listed below are T cell receptor beta chains from one sample, sequenced in a study of radiotherapy plus CTLA-4 blockade in lung cancer. Profiling relied on immunoSEQ multiplex PCR, and the TCRdb table lists in-frame clones only, not all of them. The sample lists approximately 85,000 clones, more than 75% occurring once. The sample in question was peripheral blood, obtained from a patient treated with radiotherapy plus ipilimumab. Receptors were obtained from a human donor with non-small cell lung cancer who had a partial response to radiotherapy plus ipilimumab. The CDR3 runs from the conserved cysteine through the conserved F or W. A D gene is named only where the DNA matches it firmly. The size of a clone is reported for some rows only, either as once, few or many, or as a class for expanded clones.

J	V	size	D	DNA	CDR3
TRBJ2-3	TRBV9	NA	TRBD1	TGTGCCAGCAGCGTAGCTACTTGGGGCAGGGGGACAGATACGCAGTATTTT	CASSVATWGRGTDTQYF
TRBJ1-4	TRBV18	NA	TRBD1	TGTGCCAGCTCATTCCGGACAGGTAGAACTGGTAATGAAAAACTGTTTTTT	CASSFRTGRTGNEKLFF
TRBJ2-1	TRBV27	NA	NA	TGTGCCAGCAGTTTGCGGGGTGCGTCCTGGAATGAGCAGTTCTTC	CASSLRGASWNEQFF
TRBJ1-1	TRBV5-5	NA	NA	TGTGCCAGCAGCTTGGTCAAGGGGGATTCCTCTGAAGCTTTCTTT	CASSLVKGDSSEAFF
TRBJ2-7	TRBV7-8	NA	TRBD1	TGTGCCAGCAGCGCGGGACAGGCTCGGACCAACGAGCAGTACTTC	CASSAGQARTNEQYF
TRBJ2-2	TRBV10-3	NA	NA	TGTGCCATCAGTGATACTATTGAGAAAACCGGGGAGCTGTTTTTT	CAISDTIEKTGELFF
TRBJ2-3	TRBV5-1	NA	NA	TGCGCCAGCAGCTTGGCCCCGTCGGGGTTAGCGGATACGCAGTATTTT	CASSLAPSGLADTQYF
TRBJ1-4	TRBV18	NA	NA	TGTGCCAGCTCATTCGGAACTAATGAAAAACTGTTTTTT	CASSFGTNEKLFF
TRBJ2-1	TRBV4-2	NA	NA	TGTGCCAGCAGCCGTACAGAGCCTGAGCAGTTCTTC	CASSRTEPEQFF
TRBJ2-5	TRBV15	NA	NA	TGTGCCACCAGCAGAACAGGGAGCAACCGGGAGACCCAGTACTTC	CATSRTGSNRETQYF
TRBJ2-1	TRBV29-1	NA	NA	TGCAGCGCTCTCCTAGCAGCACGGAATGAGCAGTTCTTC	CSALLAARNEQFF
TRBJ2-7	TRBV28	NA	NA	TGTGCCAGCAGTTTAAGTTCCTCAGAACGCTACGAGCAGTACTTC	CASSLSSSERYEQYF
TRBJ1-1	TRBV11-2	NA	NA	TGTGCCAGCAGCTTAGTTCCGAGGTCAGGGAAAGTAGTTGAAGCTTTCTTT	CASSLVPRSGKVVEAFF
TRBJ2-3	TRBV29-1	NA	TRBD2	TGCAGCGTCAAAGCGCGGGCGGGAGGGCCATCCCGCACAGATACGCAGTATTTT	CSVKARAGGPSRTDTQYF
TRBJ1-4	TRBV4-2	NA	NA	TGTGCCAGCAGCCCCGGGAACAGAGGAAGTGAAAAACTGTTTTTT	CASSPGNRGSEKLFF
TRBJ1-4	TRBV6-1	NA	NA	TGTGCCAGCAGTGAAGCACGCGCAACTAATGAAAAACTGTTTTTT	CASSEARATNEKLFF
TRBJ1-6	TRBV7-2	NA	TRBD1	TGTGCCAGCAGCTCCGGGACAGGGGGCAAAGTAGGTTCACCCCTCCACTTT	CASSSGTGGKVGSPLHF
TRBJ1-4	TRBV11-2	NA	TRBD1	TGTGCCAGCAGCTTAGGGGACAGGGATTTCGAAAAACTGTTTTTT	CASSLGDRDFEKLFF
TRBJ2-5	TRBV5-6	NA	TRBD1	TGTGCCAGCAGCGTGACAGGGGGCACCGAAGAGACCCAGTACTTC	CASSVTGGTEETQYF
TRBJ1-3	TRBV5-5	NA	NA	TGTGCCAGCAGCCGGGGGGGGACTGGAAACACCATATATTTT	CASSRGGTGNTIYF
TRBJ1-2	TRBV7-9	NA	TRBD1	TGTGCCAGCAGCTCCCCGACAGGGGCCGGCTATGGCTACACCTTC	CASSSPTGAGYGYTF
TRBJ2-5	TRBV4-1	once	TRBD2	TGCGCCAGCAGCCAACTACTAGCGGGAGTGGAGACCCAGTACTTC	CASSQLLAGVETQYF
TRBJ1-1	TRBV5-1	NA	TRBD1	TGCGCCAGCAGTATGAGGGGGCCGGGCACTGAAGCTTTCTTT	CASSMRGPGTEAFF
TRBJ2-1	TRBV9	NA	TRBD2	TGTGCCAGCAGCGTAGGATCGCGGGAGGGTCACGCAGAGCAGTTCTTC	CASSVGSREGHAEQFF
TRBJ1-5	TRBV7-2	NA	NA	TGTGCCAGCAGCCAATGGGGGGTGTTATCTCAGCCCCAGCATTTT	CASSQWGVLSQPQHF
TRBJ2-1	TRBV4-1	few	TRBD2	TGCGCCAGCAGCCAAGGTAGCGGGACTTTTATCGATGAGCAGTTCTTC	CASSQGSGTFIDEQFF
TRBJ2-1	TRBV7-9	NA	NA	TGTGCCAGCAGCGCCTTCGGGGGCCAGCGGGGTGACAATGAGCAGTTCTTC	CASSAFGGQRGDNEQFF
TRBJ1-4	TRBV30	NA	NA	TGTGCCTGGAAATCCCCCCAGGGGCTGGCTAATGAAAAACTGTTTTTT	CAWKSPQGLANEKLFF
TRBJ2-1	TRBV28	NA	TRBD2	TGTGCCAGCAGTTTAGGGGGGGCCCTAGCGGGAGGACGACGAGATGAGCAGTTCTTC	CASSLGGALAGGRRDEQFF
TRBJ1-2	TRBV19	few	TRBD1	TGTGCCAGTAGTATCACCGGGACAGGGGGCGATGGCTACACCTTC	CASSITGTGGDGYTF
TRBJ1-1	TRBV6-1	NA	NA	TGTGCCAGCAGTGTGGAGGCCAGAGTTTTCCAACCCACTGAAGCTTTCTTT	CASSVEARVFQPTEAFF
TRBJ2-3	TRBV9	NA	NA	TGTGCCAGCAGCGTTTCCGGGAACACAGATACGCAGTATTTT	CASSVSGNTDTQYF
TRBJ1-5	TRBV30	few	NA	TGTGCCTGGAGGAAGTCAGGGAGCAATCAGCCCCAGCATTTT	CAWRKSGSNQPQHF
TRBJ2-5	TRBV28	NA	TRBD1	TGTGCCAGCAGCCACGGGGCCGACAGGGTTCAAGAGACCCAGTACTTC	CASSHGADRVQETQYF
TRBJ1-4	TRBV5-1	NA	TRBD1	TGCGCCAGCAGCCCGCAGGGGGCGGGAACTAATGAAAAACTGTTTTTT	CASSPQGAGTNEKLFF